The 28 T cell receptor beta chains below were found in one sample sequenced in a study of T-cell memory formation after mild COVID-19. TCRdb ran MiXCR on the 5' RACE reads and lists one entry per CDR3 protein. The table records 50,000 to 75,000 distinct CDR3 sequences, about 9.4% of them present only once. The source material was PBMCs or a T cell subset sorted from them (not recorded which). The receptor set was obtained from a young man who had mild COVID-19 (a few samples of this study predate the infection). Cell type and time point are not known.

Only a few counts were recorded for this clonotype. The rearrangement uses TRBV7-3 and TRBJ2-2, with a tentative D call TRBD1 (6 bases). V shed 4 bases and J shed 3 bases, with 9 bases lying between them. CDR3 length equals 14 residues. Germline V gene data show CDR1 as SGHTA and CDR2 as FQGTGA. The CDR3 here is CASSSDSYTGELFF. CDR3 DNA: TGTGCCAGCAGCTCGGACAGTTACACCGGGGAGCTGTTTTTT.

This clonotype appeared a few times. The chain joins TRBV6-2 or TRBV6-3 to TRBJ1-5; 10 bases fit TRBD1. The germline CDR1 and CDR2 sequences are MNHEY and SVGEGT. The CDR3 runs to 14 residues. The V gene end was trimmed by 7 bases and the J gene end by 9 bases; junction bases not matched to a gene: 9. CDR3 amino acids: CASNIMGTGAPQHF. The CDR3 DNA reads as TGTGCCAGCAATATTATGGGGACAGGGGCGCCCCAGCATTTT.

This chain connects TRBV28 to TRBJ1-5; 7 nucleotides agree with TRBD1. V dropped 6 bases and J dropped 9; count of bases not matched to a gene: 11. Germline loops: CDR1 MDHEN, CDR2 SYDVKM. The length of the CDR3 is 14 residues. The CDR3 coding sequence is TGTGCCAGCAGACCTCCGGGACAGTATCGGCCCCAGCATTTT. The encoded protein is CASRPPGQYRPQHF.

V usage is TRBV30 and J usage is TRBJ2-2, with a weak D call TRBD1 (6 bases). Germline assignment: CDR1 GTSNPN and CDR2 SVGIG (reference sequence). Trimming left V 3 bases short and J 5 bases short, with 13 bases between. The length of the CDR3 is 14 residues. CDR3 protein: CAWSRGLGTGELFF. The CDR3 nucleotides are TGTGCCTGGAGCAGGGGATTGGGGACCGGGGAGCTGTTTTTT. Together with reference TRBV30 and TRBJ2-2, the CDR3 gives the full variable domain: SQTIHQWPATLVQPVGSPLSLECTVEGTSNPNLYWYRQAAGRGLQLLFYSVGIGQISSEVPQNLSASRPQDRQFILSSKKLLLSDSGFYLCAWSRGLGTGELFFGEGSRLTVL.

This clonotype turned up a few times. The chain combines TRBV2 with TRBJ2-3; D not certain. This CDR3 has 12 amino acids. V lost 2 bases and J 5 bases, leaving 5 bases between the germline ends. Germline loops: CDR1 SNHLY, CDR2 FYNNEI. The CDR3 DNA sequence: TGTGCCAGCAGTGAACTGGAAGATACGCAGTATTTT. Protein sequence: CASSELEDTQYF.

This clonotype was picked up many times. V gene TRBV5-1 combines with J gene TRBJ2-6, with a tentative D call TRBD1 (6 bases). V lost 8 bases to trimming and J lost 0 bases, with 18 bases between them. CDR1 is SGHRS, CDR2 YFSETQ, per germline. The CDR3 totals 17 residues. CDR3 loop: CASTRGQEISGANVLTF. The DNA of the CDR3 is TGCGCCAGTACCCGGGGACAAGAGATCTCTGGGGCCAACGTCCTGACTTTC.

This clonotype was seen a handful of times. The gene calls are TRBV7-2 and TRBJ1-1, with 9 positions matching TRBD1. The CDR3 is 13 residues long. V shed 5 bases and J 6 bases; nucleotides not matched to a gene: 4. Per germline, CDR1 SGHTA and CDR2 FQGNSA. The CDR3 here is CASSMDRGAEAFF. CDR3 DNA sequence: TGTGCCAGCAGCATGGACAGGGGCGCTGAAGCTTTCTTT.

This clonotype occurred a few times. The chain uses TRBV24-1 and TRBJ1-5; 7 bases map to TRBD1. The CDR3 has 15 amino acids. The junction had 6 bases not matched to a gene; V was cut back by 3 bases and J by 5 bases. Germline values: CDR1 KGHDR, CDR2 SFDVKD. CDR3 bases: TGTGCCACCAGTGATCCGGACAGGAGGCATCAGCCCCAGCATTTT. It is translated as CATSDPDRRHQPQHF.

This clonotype was recorded at least ten times. J is TRBJ2-5 and V is TRBV7-9; weak D call: TRBD2 (6 bases). Germline lookup yields CDR1 SEHNR and CDR2 FQNEAQ (reference sequence). This CDR3 comprises 19 residues. Trimming removed 3 bases at V and 0 bases at J, with 23 bases between. CDR3 amino acids: CASSFRVLWRGENQETQYF. The CDR3 DNA reads TGTGCCAGCAGCTTTCGGGTTCTTTGGAGGGGCGAAAACCAAGAGACCCAGTACTTC. Looking up the rest from reference TRBV7-9 and TRBJ2-5 gives the full variable domain: DTGVSQNPRHKITKRGQNVTFRCDPISEHNRLYWYRQTLGQGPEFLTYFQNEAQLEKSRLLSDRFSAERPKGSFSTLEIQRTEQGDSAMYLCASSFRVLWRGENQETQYFGPGTRLLVL.

V and J are TRBV7-9 and TRBJ2-2; D is tentatively TRBD1 or TRBD2 (5 bases each). Deletions cut 6 bases from V and 3 bases from J, with 11 bases between. The length of the CDR3 is 14 residues. Germline V gene lookup returns CDR1 SEHNR and CDR2 FQNEAQ (reference sequence). CDR3 nucleotides: TGTGCCAGCAGTCCCGGGACCTACACCGGGGAGCTGTTTTTT. Protein product: CASSPGTYTGELFF.

This clonotype has only a few counts. The chain carries TRBV4-1 and TRBJ1-1; no reliable D call. CDR1 is MGHRA and CDR2 is YSYEKL in the germline V gene. V dropped 3 bases and J dropped 12 bases, with 14 bases sitting between them. The CDR3 contains 12 residues. CDR3 protein: CASSHTLEDPFF. The CDR3 DNA reads TGCGCCAGCAGCCATACGTTGGAGGACCCTTTCTTT.

This clonotype was counted many times. This rearrangement joins TRBV11-3 to TRBJ2-3; tentatively, D is TRBD2 (5 bases). Germline values: CDR1 SGHNT, CDR2 YENEEA. Trimming removed 4 bases at V and 5 bases at J, with 7 bases between. The CDR3 contains 12 residues. CDR3 DNA sequence: TGTGCCAGCAGCTACGAGGGAGATACGCAGTATTTT. Its protein is CASSYEGDTQYF. The variable domain in full, with the rest retrieved from reference TRBV11-3 and TRBJ2-3, is EAGVVQSPRYKIIEKKQPVAFWCNPISGHNTLYWYLQNLGQGPELLIRYENEEAVDDSQLPKDRFSAERLKGVDSTLKIQPAELGDSAVYLCASSYEGDTQYFGPGTRLTVL.

This clonotype was counted a few times. The chain uses TRBV7-9 and TRBJ2-7; TRBD2 matches at 7 bases. The germline gives CDR1 SEHNR, CDR2 FQNEAQ (reference sequence). The CDR3 runs 12 residues. After removal of 5 bases from V and 7 bases from J, the junction contained 5 bases not matched to a gene. The CDR3 region is CASSRQGGEQYV. The CDR3 bases are TGTGCCAGCAGCCGCCAGGGAGGGGAGCAGTACGTC.

The chain couples TRBV6-5 to TRBJ1-4; 7 bases line up with TRBD1. V dropped 0 bases and J dropped 3; count of bases not matched to a gene: 1. Germline V gene data show CDR1 as MNHEY and CDR2 as SVGAGI. The CDR3 runs to 15 residues. The CDR3, as DNA: TGTGCCAGCAGTTACTCGGGACAGCCTAATGAAAAACTGTTTTTT. Its protein product is CASSYSGQPNEKLFF.

This clonotype came up many times. The rearrangement uses TRBV7-2 and TRBJ1-2, with 7 nucleotides matching TRBD1. The germline CDR1 and CDR2 sequences are SGHTA and FQGNSA. The CDR3 has 15 residues. V was clipped by 5 bases and J by 3 bases; unmatched bases: 9. The CDR3 DNA reads as TGTGCCAGCAGCCACGTTGACAGGGCCCACTATGGCTACACCTTC. Translating gives CASSHVDRAHYGYTF. Together with reference TRBV7-2 and TRBJ1-2, the CDR3 gives the full variable domain: GAGVSQSPSNKVTEKGKDVELRCDPISGHTALYWYRQSLGQGLEFLIYFQGNSAPDKSGLPSDRFSAERTGGSVSTLTIQRTQQEDSAVYLCASSHVDRAHYGYTFGSGTRLTVV.

This clonotype was detected ten times or more. This chain connects TRBV7-2 to TRBJ1-2; possibly TRBD1 for D (6 bases). The CDR3 has 14 amino acids. Germline CDR1 is SGHTA and CDR2 is FQGNSA. The V end lost 5 bases, the J end lost 3 bases, and 13 bases lay between the germline ends. DNA for the CDR3: TGTGCCAGCAGCCCAACAGGGAGAGACTATGGCTACACCTTC. This translates into CASSPTGRDYGYTF.

This chain connects TRBV20-1 to TRBJ2-3; 8 nucleotides match TRBD2. The CDR3 has 16 residues. CDR1 is DFQATT, CDR2 SNEGSKA, per germline (reference sequence). The V segment lost 7 bases and the J segment 4 bases; nucleotides outside the gene matches: 16. CDR3 DNA: TGCAGTGGGAAGCGCGCGGCGGGGGGAGCGGCAGATACGCAGTATTTT. This translates into CSGKRAAGGAADTQYF.

This clonotype was found a few times. The chain couples TRBV5-1 to TRBJ1-1; tentative D call: TRBD1 (5 bases). The germline V gene has CDR1 SGHRS and CDR2 YFSETQ. The CDR3 consists of 14 residues. The V end lost 5 bases, the J end lost 4 bases, and 15 bases lay between the germline ends. In DNA form, the CDR3 reads TGCGCCAGCAGGAATCAGGGTTCGAGCACTGAAGCTTTCTTT. Translated, it gives CASRNQGSSTEAFF.

This clonotype occurred a few times. This sequence joins TRBV20-1 and TRBJ2-3; 10 nucleotides match TRBD2. The CDR3 loop spans 14 amino acids. Trimming removed 3 bases from V and 5 bases from J; junction bases left unmatched: 5. In germline, CDR1 is DFQATT, CDR2 SNEGSKA (reference sequence). The CDR3 spells CSARERGGVDTQYF. The CDR3 region has the DNA TGCAGTGCTAGGGAGCGGGGGGGAGTAGATACGCAGTATTTT.

At least ten counts were recorded for this clonotype. This chain links TRBV5-6 with TRBJ1-1; 7 bases are a match to TRBD1. The CDR3 has 16 amino acids. CDR1 SGHDT and CDR2 YYEEEE come from the germline V gene. Trimming took 4 bases from V and 3 from J; bases not matched to a gene: 12. For the CDR3, the DNA is TGTGCCAGCAGCCCCGACGGGGGCACAGGGGACACTGAAGCTTTCTTT. This translates into CASSPDGGTGDTEAFF.

This clonotype was counted a few times. This chain joins TRBV28 and TRBJ2-1; 10 nucleotides line up with TRBD1. The CDR3 covers 13 residues. Germline assignment: CDR1 MDHEN and CDR2 SYDVKM. The V gene end was trimmed by 7 bases and the J gene end by 9 bases; junction bases not matched to a gene: 6. The CDR3, as DNA: TGTGCCAGCACAGCAGGACAGGGGGGTGAGCAGTTCTTC. This encodes CASTAGQGGEQFF.

On this clonotype itself: A much bigger clone sits one base away, suggesting this may be a read error. The rearrangement uses TRBV5-1 and TRBJ2-1, with 16 bases identical to TRBD2. The CDR3 sequence is 21 residues long. Germline-derived CDR1 and CDR2 are SGHRS and YFSETQ. The CDR3 DNA is TGCGCCAGCAGCACCGCCGGGACTAGCGGGGGGGCGGGCGCCAACTACGATGAGCAGTTCTTC. Translating gives CASSTAGTSGGAGANYDEQFF.

The chain combines TRBV7-6 with TRBJ1-1, with a weak D call TRBD1 (5 bases). The CDR3 consists of 17 residues. CDR1 and CDR2 from the germline V gene are SGHVS and FNYEAQ. V was shortened by 3 bases and J by 4 bases, with 21 bases between the two germline ends. The DNA for the CDR3 is TGTGCCAGCAGCTTGGGCGGAGGAAGGGGCTGGGGCACTGAAGCTTTCTTT. Its translation: CASSLGGGRGWGTEAFF.

Of note for this clonotype: At one end the junction does not follow the germline gene, possibly because of a read error. V usage is TRBV6-6 and J usage is TRBJ2-1; a weak D match, TRBD2 (5 bases). Per the germline V gene, CDR1 is MNHNY and CDR2 is SVGAGI (reference sequence). The CDR3 sequence is 13 residues long. CDR3 coding DNA: TGTGCCAGCAGTCACTCCGGGGTACATGAGCAGTTCTTC. Translation gives CASSHSGVHEQFF.

This clonotype has a handful of counts. This chain connects TRBV12-3 or TRBV12-4 to TRBJ1-1; 10 bases map to TRBD1. CDR3 length: 15 amino acids. V was clipped by 5 bases and J by 1 base; unmatched bases: 4. Here the CDR3 reads CASSLRTGGNTEAFF. The CDR3 bases are TGTGCCAGCAGTCTACGGACAGGGGGGAACACTGAAGCTTTCTTT.

In its sample, this clonotype was seen a few times. This rearrangement joins TRBV5-1 to TRBJ2-1; D gene unclear. The V gene lost 7 bases and the J gene lost 7 bases, with 9 bases spanning the gap. In germline, CDR1 is SGHRS, CDR2 YFSETQ. The CDR3 loop spans 11 amino acids. CDR3 sequence: CASSLQNEQFF. In DNA form, the CDR3 reads TGCGCCAGCTCCTTACAGAATGAGCAGTTCTTC.

The rearrangement joins TRBV6-2 or TRBV6-3 to TRBJ2-2; no reliable D call. V was cut by 4 bases and J by 6 bases, with 18 bases left in between. The germline V gene has CDR1 MNHEY and CDR2 SVGEGT. The CDR3 spans 16 residues. CDR3 nucleotide sequence: TGTGCCAGCAGTTCCCTCGGTCTTCATGGAGCCGGGGAGCTGTTTTTT. It codes for CASSSLGLHGAGELFF.

This clonotype was observed many times. J is TRBJ2-3 and V is TRBV5-1, with 10 bases fitting TRBD2. With 2 bases clipped from V and 2 bases from J, the junction kept 5 bases outside the gene matches. The CDR3 contains 16 residues. Germline V lookup: CDR1 SGHRS, CDR2 YFSETQ. The CDR3 spells CASSLKRGGLTDTQYF. The CDR3, as DNA: TGCGCCAGCAGCTTAAAGCGGGGGGGCCTCACAGATACGCAGTATTTT.